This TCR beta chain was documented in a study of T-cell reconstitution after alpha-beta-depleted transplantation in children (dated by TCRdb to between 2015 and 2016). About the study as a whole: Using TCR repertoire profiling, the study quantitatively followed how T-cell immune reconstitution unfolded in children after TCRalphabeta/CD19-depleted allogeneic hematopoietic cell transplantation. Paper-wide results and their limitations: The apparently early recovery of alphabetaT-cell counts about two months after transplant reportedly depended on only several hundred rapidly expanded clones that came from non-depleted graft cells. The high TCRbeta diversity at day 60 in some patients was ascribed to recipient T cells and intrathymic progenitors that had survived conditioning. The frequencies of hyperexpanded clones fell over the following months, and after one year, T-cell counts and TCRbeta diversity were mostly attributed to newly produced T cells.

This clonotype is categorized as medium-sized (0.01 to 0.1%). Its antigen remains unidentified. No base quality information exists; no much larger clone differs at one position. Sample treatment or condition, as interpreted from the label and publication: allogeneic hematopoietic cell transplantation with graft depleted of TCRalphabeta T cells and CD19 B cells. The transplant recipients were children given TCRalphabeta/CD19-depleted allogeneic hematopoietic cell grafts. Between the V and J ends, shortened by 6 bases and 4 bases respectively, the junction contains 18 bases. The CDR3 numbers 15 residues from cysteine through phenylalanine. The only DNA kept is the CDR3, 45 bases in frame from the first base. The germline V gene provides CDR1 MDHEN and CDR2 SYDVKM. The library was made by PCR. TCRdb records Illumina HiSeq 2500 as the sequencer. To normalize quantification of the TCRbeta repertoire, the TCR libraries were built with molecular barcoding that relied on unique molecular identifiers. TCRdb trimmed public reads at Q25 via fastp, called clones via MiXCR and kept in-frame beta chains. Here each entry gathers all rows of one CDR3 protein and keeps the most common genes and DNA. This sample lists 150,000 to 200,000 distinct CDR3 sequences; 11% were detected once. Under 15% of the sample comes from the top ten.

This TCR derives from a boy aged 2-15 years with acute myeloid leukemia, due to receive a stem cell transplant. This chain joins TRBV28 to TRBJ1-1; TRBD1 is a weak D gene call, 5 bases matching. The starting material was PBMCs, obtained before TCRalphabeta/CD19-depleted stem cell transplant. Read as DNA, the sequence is TGTGCCAGCAGCCAGACCGGGACCTGGGGCACTGAAGCTTTCTTT. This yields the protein CASSQTGTWGTEAFF.